Listed here is a single T cell receptor beta chain. Its target antigen remains unknown. No quality values exist for individual bases; no much larger clone is one base distant. The data belong to a study of siplizumab effects on memory and regulatory T cells (dated by TCRdb to the late 2010s). About the investigation overall: The study examined how the anti-CD2 antibody siplizumab affects alloreactive T-cell subsets in allogeneic mixed lymphocyte reactions built from human PBMCs.

Library preparation was by the immunoSEQ multiplex PCR assay. Roughly 10^5 TCR templates per sample were assayed on the deep sequencing platform. Genomic DNA extracted from sorted T cells was used for TCRbeta CDR3 sequencing. Per the source publication's procedure: The R programming language was used for the clonal analysis of the TCRbeta CDR3 data. Unstimulated samples were compared with post-reaction CFSE-low samples to define alloreactive CD4+ and CD8+ clones. Regulatory or non-regulatory origin of alloreactive CD4+ clones was assigned by matching sequences to the sorted unstimulated Treg and non-Treg repertoires. The clones in this table, taken by TCRdb from immuneACCESS, are in-frame only. Not every clone is retained; where verified, under half of the shortfall comes from an unresolved V gene, and the cause of the rest is unknown. V, J and clone size derive from that table, while D and trimming were established from the DNA sequence. For this sample there are roughly 82,000 clones; about 91% appear just once. In total, the top ten clones hold under 2% of the sample.

TCRbeta CDR3 sequencing was performed on sorted unstimulated T cells and on proliferating T cells recovered from mixed lymphocyte reactions. Fresh whole blood from approximately ten HLA-typed healthy donors was used to isolate PBMCs. To map where alloreactive clones came from, unstimulated CD4+ regulatory T cells were FACS-sorted. Points the paper makes about the study in general: Siplizumab significantly lowered the cumulative frequency of alloreactive sequences that could be traced to unstimulated CD4+ memory T cells. Because sequences at frequencies below about 10^-5 were poorly captured, only a minor fraction of alloreactive clones could be mapped back to unstimulated subsets. Greater diversity appeared to be present in unstimulated naive T cells than in memory T cells, and a substantial contribution to the alloresponse seemed to be made by naive cells. For roughly 75-96% of proliferating CD4+ or CD8+ clones, no naive or memory phenotype could be assigned. Among mappable alloreactive CD4+ clones, an average Treg-derived fraction of roughly 71% was observed with siplizumab, compared with about 25% in control reactions. Whether proliferating Tregs from siplizumab cultures actually had suppressive function was not functionally confirmed.

Measured from the cysteine to the phenylalanine, the CDR3 is 15 residues long. Only the CDR3 part of the read is kept: 45 bases, read in frame from the first base. V and J lose 2 bases and 5 bases, and a span of 17 bases separates them. As encoded in the germline V gene, CDR1 is SQVTM while CDR2 is ANQGSEA. Sequencing used Tregs sorted from blood. The rearranged chain carries TRBV29-1 and TRBJ2-3; possibly the D gene is TRBD2, per 7 matching bases. The sequence was obtained from a human donor in good health. The CDR3: CSVESGRGPRDTQYF. The nucleotide sequence is TGCAGCGTTGAAAGCGGGCGGGGGCCGAGAGATACGCAGTATTTT.